This T cell receptor beta chain was found in a study of blood T cell repertoires in COVID-19. Sequenced by immunoSEQ multiplex PCR; TCRdb stores in-frame clones only, minus some. Of about 210,000 clones in the sample, 83% were seen once. The receptor was derived from a man aged 50-60 years with active or convalescent COVID-19. The material sequenced was peripheral blood.

The CDR3 coding sequence is TGTGCCAGCAGCGCCCGACTCGCAACCTACAATGAGCAGTTCTTC. This sequence encodes CASSARLATYNEQFF. The J gene is TRBJ2-1, the V gene TRBV7-6; D is undetermined. This CDR3 comprises 15 residues. Germline-derived CDR1 and CDR2 are SGHVS and FNYEAQ. Trimming took 5 bases from V and 2 from J, leaving 13 bases between them.